The present T cell receptor (beta chain) was sequenced within a study of T cells after yellow fever vaccination. Whole-study context: Any fraction with a low cell number was prepared using SMART-Seq v4 Ultra Low Input. Overall study findings and caveats: Once the booster was given, most primary-vaccination clones reappeared, at approximately 97% for CD4 and roughly 90% for CD8. Faster peaking, at day 5 versus 15, marked a secondary response that was weaker.

This clonotype has ten or more counts. Its antigen is still unknown. This CDR3 is built from 14 residues. From germline, CDR1 is SGHRS and CDR2 YFSETQ. Trimming removed 5 bases at V and 2 bases at J, with 13 bases between. In TCRdb, the 5' RACE reads were re-called with MiXCR into one record per CDR3 protein. The sample holds fewer than 350,000 distinct CDR3 sequences, more than 3% seen once. The source of this sequence is a young man who received the YFV17D yellow fever vaccine. The gene calls are TRBV5-1 and TRBJ1-2; D is possibly TRBD1 (6 bases). Material: PBMCs, obtained on the day of the yellow fever booster vaccination. This CDR3 is CASRTAGANYGYTF. CDR3 DNA: TGCGCCAGCAGAACGGCGGGGGCGAACTATGGCTACACCTTC.